This T cell receptor (beta chain) was sequenced for a study of cytomegalovirus exposure and HLA in healthy donors. Regarding this clone: An end of the junction does not agree with germline; a read error may underlie this.

TCRdb keeps only in-frame clones here, not all; method: immunoSEQ multiplex PCR. There are some 240,000 clones in the sample; approximately 84% occur only once, and 0.95% to 1.5% lies in the top ten. Input material: PBMCs. This TCR was sampled from a woman aged 30 to 39 in good health and CMV-seropositive.

CDR3 amino acids: CTSRTGLADEQYF. CDR3 nucleotide sequence: TGTACCAGCAGGACAGGACTAGCGGACGAGCAGTACTTC. The chain links TRBV2 to TRBJ2-7; 10 bases are shared with TRBD2. Germline V lookup: CDR1 SNHLY, CDR2 FYNNEI. This CDR3 region has 13 residues.